This record looks at one T cell receptor beta chain sequence and its context. This clonotype was found a few times. Its antigen is still unknown. Within one base of it there is no much larger clone, and no base qualities were kept. These data are taken from a study of CD8 T cells in ankylosing spondylitis (TCRdb year 2017). About the investigation overall: The study set out to find disease-linked TCR variants by profiling T cell receptor beta repertoires in ankylosing spondylitis patients and healthy donors. The whole study cohort included over a hundred healthy donors and 25 ankylosing spondylitis patients. Peripheral blood was sampled, and synovial fluid was additionally collected from ankylosing spondylitis patients.

Sequencing was carried out with an Illumina HiSeq 2500. Quantitative 5'-RACE with molecular barcodes was the method used to prepare the TCR beta libraries. Regarding the original processing steps: A new computational method based on a probabilistic model of VDJ rearrangement was used to identify disease-linked TCR variants. The public reads were quality trimmed at Q25 with fastp and then assembled into clones with MiXCR by TCRdb, keeping productive beta chains. Rows are combined by CDR3 protein, so each entry shows the most common genes and DNA. None of the V and J calls come from the authors' own analysis; TCRdb made them. The sample contains about 500,000 distinct CDR3 sequences, roughly 12% of them found a single time. The ten largest clones take up over 6.5% of the sample. Via the germline V gene, CDR1 is MNHEY and CDR2 SVGEGT. Its CDR3 holds 15 amino acids, cysteine through phenylalanine. Left in the record is the CDR3 DNA by itself, 45 bases read in frame from the first base. At the junction V is shortened by 6 bases and J by 2 bases; bases outside the gene matches: 5.

The study at large found these results: Some motif variants had previously been reported in the synovial fluid and blood of reactive arthritis patients, which suggests shared mechanisms of disease initiation. The disease-linked clones were reported as significantly enriched in matched synovial fluid samples from ankylosing spondylitis patients. Blood from ankylosing spondylitis patients appeared to be characterized by a TCR beta motif composed of under 10 highly homologous amino acid variants. In peripheral blood, the disease-linked clones were found at relatively low frequencies and had a CD8+ phenotype.

The TCR was taken from a male donor with ankylosing spondylitis. Sequencing was done on a sample of blood, either unsorted or a sorted T cell fraction (not recorded which). Recombination joined TRBV6-2 or TRBV6-3 with TRBJ2-5, and TRBD2 matches 11 of the central bases. The sequenced DNA: TGTGCCAGCAGCGGACTAGCGGGTGTACAAGAGACCCAGTACTTC. It encodes CASSGLAGVQETQYF.